The T cell receptor (beta chain) under discussion was sequenced for a study of regulatory T cells in long-lasting Graves disease. HTBI primers from iRepertoire and Arm-PCR of CDR3 regions yielded the TCR beta libraries. TCRdb redid the calling of the multiplex PCR reads with MiXCR, one entry per CDR3 protein. Of a few hundred thousand distinct CDR3 sequences in the sample, around a fifth were seen once. This clonotype was seen at least ten times. Time point given: persistent/refractory GD, antithyroid drugs over 5 years with positive TRAb. The TCR library was prepared using RNA isolated from PBMCs. Graves' disease diagnosis used American Thyroid Association guidelines. V gave up 1 base and J gave up 2 bases; unmatched junction bases: 10. The CDR3 consists of 17 residues. Germline V lookup: CDR1 LNHNV, CDR2 YYDKDF (reference sequence).

The clonotype was recovered from a female donor with Graves disease. The chain links TRBV15 to TRBJ2-7; the match to TRBD2 covers 8 bases. The specimen was peripheral blood mononuclear cells (PBMCs), collected when the disease was refractory, from a patient treated with antithyroid drugs. The CDR3 region is CATSRVVVAGFTYEQYF. In DNA, the CDR3 is TGTGCCACCAGCAGAGTAGTGGTAGCGGGATTTACCTACGAGCAGTACTTC.